A single sample gave rise to the 19 T cell receptor beta chains below, sequenced in a study of OX40 agonist ivuxolimab in advanced cancers. TCRdb's table, derived via immunoSEQ multiplex PCR, lists solely in-frame clones and lacks some. The sample lists some 140,000 clones; about 92% were seen once. This specimen was CD4+ or CD8+ T cells sorted from blood, taken in a trial of the OX40 agonist ivuxolimab. The receptors were gathered from an adult with an advanced solid tumor such as melanoma, head and neck, liver or kidney cancer.

The rearrangement joins TRBV9 to TRBJ2-3; 8 nucleotides match TRBD2. The germline CDR1 and CDR2 sequences are SGDLS and YYNGEE. The CDR3 loop spans 15 amino acids. J was trimmed by 8 bases and V by 0 bases; bases with no gene match: 8. The DNA for the CDR3 is TGTGCCAGCAGCGTAGACGGCGGGGGGATCGGTACGCAGTATTTT. Its protein is CASSVDGGGIGTQYF.

The chain combines TRBV7-2 with TRBJ2-1; D possibly corresponds to TRBD2 (5 bases). CDR1 and CDR2 from the germline V gene are SGHTA and FQGNSA. There are 13 residues in the CDR3. The germline V and J ends were trimmed by 5 bases and 3 bases, with 8 bases remaining between them. CDR3 loop: CASSPRDYNEQFF. Written as DNA, the CDR3 is TGTGCCAGCAGCCCCCGGGACTACAATGAGCAGTTCTTC.

V is TRBV6-4 and J is TRBJ2-1, with 8 bases fitting TRBD2. Trimming took 2 bases from V and 3 from J; bases not matched to a gene: 3. The CDR3 extends over 15 amino acids. Germline CDR1 and CDR2: MRHNA and SNTAGT. This CDR3 reads CASSDGGRIYNEQFF. The CDR3 DNA follows: TGTGCCAGCAGTGACGGCGGGAGGATCTACAATGAGCAGTTCTTC.

The chain uses TRBV18 and TRBJ2-1; weak D call: TRBD2 (5 bases). The CDR3 consists of 16 residues. V lost 0 bases and J lost 2, with 11 bases in between. Germline V lookup: CDR1 KGHSH, CDR2 LQKENI. Here the CDR3 DNA reads TGTGCCAGCTCACCACCGGGGAGCGCAGCCTACAATGAGCAGTTCTTC. Residues: CASSPPGSAAYNEQFF.

The CDR3 DNA reads as TGTGCCAGCAGCCCCCGGGGACTCAGGGGGCGGGTTCGCGACACTGAAGCTTTCTTT. Encoded protein: CASSPRGLRGRVRDTEAFF. The V gene is TRBV7-3, the J gene TRBJ1-1; 8 positions match TRBD1. V shed 5 bases, J shed 3 bases, and the junction held 20 bases outside the gene matches. The germline gives CDR1 SGHTA, CDR2 FQGTGA. This CDR3 is built from 19 residues. Full variable domain (rest looked up from reference TRBV7-3 and TRBJ1-1): GAGVSQTPSNKVTEKGKYVELRCDPISGHTALYWYRQSLGQGPEFLIYFQGTGAADDSGLPNDRFFAVRPEGSVSTLKIQRTERGDSAVYLCASSPRGLRGRVRDTEAFFGQGTRLTVV.

This sequence joins TRBV11-2 and TRBJ2-2; D is uncertain. The V end lost 5 bases, the J end lost 0 bases, and 10 bases lay between the germline ends. CDR1 is SGHAT and CDR2 is FQNNGV in the germline V gene. The CDR3 length is 15 residues. Written as DNA, the CDR3 is TGTGCCAGCAGCCCGAACCCAACGAACACCGGGGAGCTGTTTTTT. This translates into CASSPNPTNTGELFF.

The J gene is TRBJ1-2, the V gene TRBV5-5; the D gene is possibly TRBD1 (6 bases). Trimming removed 4 bases from V and 0 bases from J, with 16 bases in between. The CDR3 consists of 16 residues. CDR1 and CDR2 (germline): SGHKS, YYEKEE (reference sequence). The CDR3, as DNA: TGTGCCAGCAGCCCCCACCCCGGACAGTCTAACTATGGCTACACCTTC. It specifies CASSPHPGQSNYGYTF.

The chain employs TRBV9 and TRBJ2-5, with D uncertain. The CDR3 is 13 amino acids. Trimming stripped 3 bases from V and 2 bases from J, with 8 bases between. The V gene's germline CDR1 is SGDLS and CDR2 YYNGEE. The CDR3 sequence: CASSANSQETQYF. CDR3 in DNA: TGTGCCAGCAGCGCCAACAGTCAAGAGACCCAGTACTTC.

The table lists this clone with a count of one. The chain couples TRBV18 to TRBJ2-2; 7 bases match TRBD1. In germline, CDR1 is KGHSH, CDR2 LQKENI. The CDR3 length is 14 residues. Trimming removed 3 bases from V and 6 bases from J; junction bases left unmatched: 4. CDR3 sequence: CASSPSDRAGELFF. In DNA, the CDR3 is TGTGCCAGCTCACCTAGCGACAGGGCCGGGGAGCTGTTTTTT.

The chain has TRBV28 and TRBJ2-7; 8 nucleotides agree with TRBD1. V shed 6 bases and J 8 bases; nucleotides not matched to a gene: 15. Germline-derived CDR1 and CDR2 are MDHEN and SYDVKM. The CDR3 covers 15 residues. The CDR3 nucleotides are TGTGCCAGCAGACCAACGACAGGGGATCCGGGAAAGCAGTACTTC. This encodes CASRPTTGDPGKQYF.

This chain joins TRBV11-2 and TRBJ1-4; D is uncertain. CDR3 length: 15 amino acids. V was pared by 0 bases and J by 7 bases, with 12 bases between. The germline gives CDR1 SGHAT, CDR2 FQNNGV. The CDR3 DNA reads TGTGCCAGCAGCTTAGATACAGTAATGTCTGAAAAACTGTTTTTT. This encodes CASSLDTVMSEKLFF. Supplemented by reference TRBV11-2 and TRBJ1-4, the full variable domain reads EAGVAQSPRYKIIEKRQSVAFWCNPISGHATLYWYQQILGQGPKLLIQFQNNGVVDDSQLPKDRFSAERLKGVDSTLKIQPAKLEDSAVYLCASSLDTVMSEKLFFGSGTQLSVL.

J is TRBJ1-5 and V is TRBV14; no definite D call. CDR3 length: 13 amino acids. The V gene's germline CDR1 is SGHDN and CDR2 FVKESK. V lost 1 base and J 7 bases, leaving 8 bases between the germline ends. The CDR3 sequence: CASSQGLKQPQHF. In DNA form, the CDR3 reads TGTGCCAGCAGCCAAGGTCTCAAGCAGCCCCAGCATTTT.

The J gene is TRBJ1-3, the V gene TRBV6-6, with 9 bases that match TRBD1. The germline V gene encodes CDR1 MNHNY and CDR2 SVGAGI (reference sequence). J lost 4 bases, V lost 6 bases, and 10 bases had no gene match. The CDR3 sequence is 16 residues long. The CDR3 coding sequence is TGTGCCAGCAGGATTACCGGGACAGGGACAGGAAACACCATATATTTT. This encodes CASRITGTGTGNTIYF.

The rearrangement uses TRBV7-2 and TRBJ2-3; no firm D call. CDR3 size: 15 residues. Germline V CDR1 and CDR2: SGHTA, FQGNSA. Trimming stripped 5 bases from V and 2 bases from J, with 14 bases between. The CDR3 region is CASSPFWGVTDTQYF. The CDR3, as DNA: TGTGCCAGCAGCCCCTTTTGGGGTGTCACAGATACGCAGTATTTT.

This chain uses TRBV15 with TRBJ2-5, with 9 nucleotides matching TRBD1. Trimming removed 0 bases from V and 5 bases from J; junction bases left unmatched: 10. CDR1 is LNHNV and CDR2 is YYDKDF in the germline V gene (reference sequence). The CDR3 has 17 amino acids. The CDR3 is CATSREMLQGAEETQYF. In DNA form, the CDR3 reads TGTGCCACCAGCAGAGAGATGTTACAGGGGGCGGAGGAGACCCAGTACTTC.

The chain combines TRBV7-2 with TRBJ2-5; D tentatively fits TRBD1 or TRBD2 (6 bases each). Trimming stripped 5 bases from V and 5 bases from J, with 12 bases between. The CDR3 spans 13 residues. Per the germline V gene, CDR1 is SGHTA and CDR2 is FQGNSA. The CDR3 is CASSPGASETQYF. CDR3 coding DNA: TGTGCCAGCAGCCCGGGGGCGTCCGAGACCCAGTACTTC.

This clone was counted only a few times. The V and J genes are TRBV6-4 and TRBJ1-2; possible D gene TRBD1, 5 bases. The germline gives CDR1 MRHNA, CDR2 SNTAGT. There are 15 residues in the CDR3. With 0 bases removed from V and 7 bases from J, the gap between germline ends came to 15 bases. The CDR3 loop reads CASSDSQGARGGYTF. CDR3 DNA sequence: TGTGCCAGCAGTGACTCTCAGGGTGCTCGTGGTGGCTACACCTTC.

The chain uses TRBV10-3 and TRBJ2-7; 7 nucleotides agree with TRBD2. Germline trimming cut 7 bases from V and 1 base from J; bases unmatched to any gene: 7. The CDR3 runs to 14 residues. CDR1 and CDR2 from the germline V gene are ENHRY and SYGVKD. CDR3: CAITQNGGSYEQYF. CDR3 in DNA: TGTGCCATCACCCAAAACGGGGGGTCCTACGAGCAGTACTTC.

This rearrangement joins TRBV5-4 to TRBJ2-3; TRBD1 matches at 8 bases. This CDR3 region has 14 residues. With V trimmed by 4 bases and J by 4 bases, 5 bases remained unmatched. Germline V gene lookup returns CDR1 SGHNT and CDR2 YYREEE (reference sequence). CDR3 nucleotide sequence: TGTGCCAGCAGCAACGGACAGGGACCAGATACGCAGTATTTT. It specifies CASSNGQGPDTQYF.